This TCR beta chain comes out of a study of blood T cell repertoires in COVID-19. Sequenced by immunoSEQ multiplex PCR; TCRdb stores in-frame clones only, minus some. The table shows roughly 240,000 clones, with around 89% occurring only once. The CDR3 runs to 15 residues. Germline CDR1 reads SGHTA; CDR2 reads FQGNSA. The J segment lost 1 base and the V segment lost 5 bases, leaving 4 bases of the junction unmatched. The material sequenced was PBMCs or T cells enriched from blood (not recorded which). The chain uses TRBV7-2 and TRBJ2-3, with 9 bases fitting TRBD2. This clonotype was obtained from a man aged 50-60 years who had been exposed to COVID-19. Here the CDR3 reads CASSTPSGGTDTQYF. The CDR3 nucleotides read TGTGCCAGCAGCACTCCTAGCGGGGGCACAGATACGCAGTATTTT.